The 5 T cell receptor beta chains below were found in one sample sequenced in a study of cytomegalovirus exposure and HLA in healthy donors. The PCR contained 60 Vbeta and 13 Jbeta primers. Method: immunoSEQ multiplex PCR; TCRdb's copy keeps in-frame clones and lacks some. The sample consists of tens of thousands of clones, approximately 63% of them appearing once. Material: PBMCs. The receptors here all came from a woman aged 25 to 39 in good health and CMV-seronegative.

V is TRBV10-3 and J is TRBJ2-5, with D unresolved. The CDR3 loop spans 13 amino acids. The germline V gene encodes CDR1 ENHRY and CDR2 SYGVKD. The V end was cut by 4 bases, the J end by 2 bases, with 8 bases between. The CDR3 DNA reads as TGTGCCATCAGTGGAGATCAACAAGAGACCCAGTACTTC. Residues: CAISGDQQETQYF.

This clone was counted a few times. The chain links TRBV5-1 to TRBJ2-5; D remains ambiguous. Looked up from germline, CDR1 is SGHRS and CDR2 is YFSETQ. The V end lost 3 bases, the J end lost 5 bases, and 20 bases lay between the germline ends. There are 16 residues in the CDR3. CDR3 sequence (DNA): TGCGCCAGCAGCTCCCCCGAGACCTACTACGGTGAGACCCAGTACTTC. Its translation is CASSSPETYYGETQYF. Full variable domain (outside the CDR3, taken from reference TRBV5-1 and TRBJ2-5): KAGVTQTPRYLIKTRGQQVTLSCSPISGHRSVSWYQQTPGQGLQFLFEYFSETQRNKGNFPGRFSGRQFSNSRSEMNVSTLELGDSALYLCASSSPETYYGETQYFGPGTRLLVL.

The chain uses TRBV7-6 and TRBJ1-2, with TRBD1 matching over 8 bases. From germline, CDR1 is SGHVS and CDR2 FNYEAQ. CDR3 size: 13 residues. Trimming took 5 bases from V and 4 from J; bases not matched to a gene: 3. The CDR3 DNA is TGTGCCAGCAGCAGGGGACAGGCCTATGGCTACACCTTC. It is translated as CASSRGQAYGYTF. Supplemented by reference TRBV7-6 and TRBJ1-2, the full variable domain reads GAGVSQSPRYKVTKRGQDVALRCDPISGHVSLYWYRQALGQGPEFLTYFNYEAQQDKSGLPNDRFSAERPEGSISTLTIQRTEQRDSAMYRCASSRGQAYGYTFGSGTRLTVV.

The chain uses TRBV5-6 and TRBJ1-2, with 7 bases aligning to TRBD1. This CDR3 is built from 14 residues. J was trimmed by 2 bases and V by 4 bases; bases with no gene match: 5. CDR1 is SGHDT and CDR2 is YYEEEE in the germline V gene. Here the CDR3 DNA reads TGTGCCAGCAGCGAGGGACAGTTAAACTATGGCTACACCTTC. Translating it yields CASSEGQLNYGYTF. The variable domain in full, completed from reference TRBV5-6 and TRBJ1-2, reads DAGVTQSPTHLIKTRGQQVTLRCSPKSGHDTVSWYQQALGQGPQFIFQYYEEEERQRGNFPDRFSGHQFPNYSSELNVNALLLGDSALYLCASSEGQLNYGYTFGSGTRLTVV.

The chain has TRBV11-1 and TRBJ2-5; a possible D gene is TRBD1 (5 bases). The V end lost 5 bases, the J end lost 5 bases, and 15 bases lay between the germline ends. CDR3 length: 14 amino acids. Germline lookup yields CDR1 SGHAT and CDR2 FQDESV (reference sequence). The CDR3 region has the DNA TGTGCCAGCAGCCCCCGGACATCGTCGGAGACCCAGTACTTC. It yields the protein CASSPRTSSETQYF.